Detailed here is one TCR beta chain. What it recognizes is unknown. The data stem from a study of blood T cells in healthy people across ages. Findings and caveats of the study: Older age went with lower TCR beta diversity per million T cells, in a roughly linear way. The study found more naive CD4+ cells and higher diversity in long-lived than aged donors. Because sorting was not performed, PBMCs prevented conclusive naive versus antigen-experienced comparison.

It was with a sample-barcoded 5' primer and a J-beta primer mix that a second PCR of about 6 to 12 cycles was run. Every molecule of cDNA carried a tag from a template-switch adaptor with 12 random nucleotides. MiXCR was run by TCRdb on the 5' RACE reads, yielding one entry per CDR3 protein. This table has more than 1,400,000 distinct CDR3 sequences, 42% appearing once. Germline V gene data show CDR1 as DFQATT and CDR2 as SNEGSKA (reference sequence). V shed 5 bases, J shed 5 bases, and the junction held 16 bases outside the gene matches. The CDR3 consists of 16 residues. This clonotype was obtained from a woman aged 18-29 years in good health. The chain combines TRBV20-1 with TRBJ2-3; TRBD2 agrees at 7 bases. Sequencing input: blood. The CDR3 DNA follows: TGCAGTGCTCGGTGGAGCACGTGGGAGGGAAAAGATACGCAGTATTTT. Its protein product is CSARWSTWEGKDTQYF.